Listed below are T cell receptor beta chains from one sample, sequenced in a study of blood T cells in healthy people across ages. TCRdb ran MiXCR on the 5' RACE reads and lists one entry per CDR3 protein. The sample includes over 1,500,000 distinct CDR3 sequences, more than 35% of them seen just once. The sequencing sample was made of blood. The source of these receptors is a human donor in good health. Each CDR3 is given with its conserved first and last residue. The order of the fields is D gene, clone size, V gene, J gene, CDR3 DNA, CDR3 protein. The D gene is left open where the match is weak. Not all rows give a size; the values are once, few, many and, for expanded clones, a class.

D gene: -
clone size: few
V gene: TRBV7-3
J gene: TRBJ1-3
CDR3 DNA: TGTGCCAGCAGCTTAAAGGCCCCGCCTGGAAACACCATATATTTT
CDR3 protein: CASSLKAPPGNTIYF

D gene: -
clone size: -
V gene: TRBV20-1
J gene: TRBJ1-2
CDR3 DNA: TGCAGTGCTAGAGAAACAGGGAGGAATGTAAGAGGTGGCTACACCTTC
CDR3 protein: CSARETGRNVRGGYTF

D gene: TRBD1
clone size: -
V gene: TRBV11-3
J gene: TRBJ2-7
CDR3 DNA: TGTGCCAGCAGCTCTGAACAGGGGGACTACGAGCAGTACTTC
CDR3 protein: CASSSEQGDYEQYF

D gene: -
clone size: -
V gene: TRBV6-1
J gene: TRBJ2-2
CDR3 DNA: TGTGCCAGCAGGGACGACAGGAAGAACACCGGGGAGCTGTTTTTT
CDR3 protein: CASRDDRKNTGELFF

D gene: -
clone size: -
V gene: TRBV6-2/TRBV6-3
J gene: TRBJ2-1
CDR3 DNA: TGTGCCAGCAGCCGCCCGACTAGGGGGGACTACAATGAGCAGTTCTTC
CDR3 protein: CASSRPTRGDYNEQFF

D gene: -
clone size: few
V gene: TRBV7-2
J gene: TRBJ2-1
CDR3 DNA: TGTGCCAGCAGCTTATCTAGGGGGACTTACAATGAGCAGTTCTTC
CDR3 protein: CASSLSRGTYNEQFF

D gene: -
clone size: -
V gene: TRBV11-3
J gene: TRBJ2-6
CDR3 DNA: TGTGCCAGCAGCGTCGTGTCGTCCGCCAACGTCCTGACTTTC
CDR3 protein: CASSVVSSANVLTF

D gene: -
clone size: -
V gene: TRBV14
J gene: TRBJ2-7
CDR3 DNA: TGTGCCAGCAGCCAAGGGCCTTCGGGATCACTGGGCGAGCAGTACTTC
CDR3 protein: CASSQGPSGSLGEQYF

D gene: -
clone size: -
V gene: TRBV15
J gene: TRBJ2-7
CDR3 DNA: TGTGCCACCAGTCCCGGGGTAGGACCCTCCTACGAGCAGTACTTC
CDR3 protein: CATSPGVGPSYEQYF

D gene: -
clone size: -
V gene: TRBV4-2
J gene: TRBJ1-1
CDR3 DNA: TGTGCCAGCAGCCAAGGGAGTGAACCGAACACTGAAGCTTTCTTT
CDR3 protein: CASSQGSEPNTEAFF

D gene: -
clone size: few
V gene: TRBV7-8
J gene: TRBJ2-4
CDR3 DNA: TGTGCCAGCAGCTTATTAGGAGTGTCCCCCAAAAACATTCAGTACTTC
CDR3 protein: CASSLLGVSPKNIQYF

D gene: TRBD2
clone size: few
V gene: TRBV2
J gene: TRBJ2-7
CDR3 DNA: TGTGCCAGCAGTCATAGAGGCGGGGGGGCGCCCTACGAGCAGTACTTC
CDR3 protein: CASSHRGGGAPYEQYF

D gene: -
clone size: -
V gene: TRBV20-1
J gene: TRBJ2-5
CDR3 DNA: TGCAGTGCTAGCTCCCGGGGTACTAGCCTGGAGACCCAGTACTTC
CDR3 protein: CSASSRGTSLETQYF

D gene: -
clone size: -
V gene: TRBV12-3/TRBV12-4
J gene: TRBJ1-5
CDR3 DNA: TGTGCCAGCAGTTGGGTGACGAAGCCCCAGCATTTT
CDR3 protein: CASSWVTKPQHF

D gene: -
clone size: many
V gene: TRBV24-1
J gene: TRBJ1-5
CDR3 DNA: TGTGCCACTTCGACAGGAGGCAATCAGCCCCAGCATTTT
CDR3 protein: CATSTGGNQPQHF

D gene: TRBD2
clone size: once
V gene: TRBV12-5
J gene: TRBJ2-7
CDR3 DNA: TGTGCTAGTAGTAAGCGGGACCTATCCTACGAGCAGTACTTC
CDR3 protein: CASSKRDLSYEQYF

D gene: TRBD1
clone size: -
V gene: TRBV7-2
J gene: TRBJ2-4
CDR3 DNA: TGTGCCAGTACGTCAGGGGGCAGGAGGAACATTCAGTACTTC
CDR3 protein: CASTSGGRRNIQYF

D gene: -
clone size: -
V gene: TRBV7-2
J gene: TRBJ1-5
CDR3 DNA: TGTGCCAGCAGCTTAGTCCATGGGGAAGGGACTATTAATCAGCCCCAGCATTTT
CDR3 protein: CASSLVHGEGTINQPQHF

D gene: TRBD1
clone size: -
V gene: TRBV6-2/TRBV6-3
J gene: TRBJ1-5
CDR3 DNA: TGTGCCAGCAGTTCCCAGGGTCAGAGACCCCAGACAGGGGAATTTCGTCAGCCCCAGCATTTT
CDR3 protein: CASSSQGQRPQTGEFRQPQHF

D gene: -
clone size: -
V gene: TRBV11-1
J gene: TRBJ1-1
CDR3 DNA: TGTGCCAGCAGCCAAACAGCTAGGGCTGAAGCTTTCTTT
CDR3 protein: CASSQTARAEAFF

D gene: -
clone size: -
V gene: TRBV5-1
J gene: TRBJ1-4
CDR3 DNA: TGCGCCAGCAGCTTAGGGGAGGAGGCAACTAATGAAAAACTGTTTTTT
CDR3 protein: CASSLGEEATNEKLFF

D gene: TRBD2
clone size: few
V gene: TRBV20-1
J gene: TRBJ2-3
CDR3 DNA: TGCAGTGCTAGAGAGAGCGGGGGGGCCGGGGATACGCAGTATTTT
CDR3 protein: CSARESGGAGDTQYF

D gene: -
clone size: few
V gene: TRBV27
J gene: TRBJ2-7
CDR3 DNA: TGTGCCAGCAGAAAGGGCTCCTACGAGCAGTACTTC
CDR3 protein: CASRKGSYEQYF

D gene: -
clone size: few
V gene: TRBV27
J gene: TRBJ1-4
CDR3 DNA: TGTGCCAGCACCTGGGGGGGCGCGAGTGAAAAACTGTTTTTT
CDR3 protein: CASTWGGASEKLFF

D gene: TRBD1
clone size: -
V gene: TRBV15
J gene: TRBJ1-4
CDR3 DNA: TGTGCCACCAGCGCGGGGGGGACAGGCCATAATGAAAAACTGTTTTTT
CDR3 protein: CATSAGGTGHNEKLFF

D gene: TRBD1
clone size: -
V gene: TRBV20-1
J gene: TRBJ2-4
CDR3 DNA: TGCAGTGCGGGACAGGGGTTGAGCTCCTACAATGAGCAGTACTTC
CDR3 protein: CSAGQGLSSYNEQYF

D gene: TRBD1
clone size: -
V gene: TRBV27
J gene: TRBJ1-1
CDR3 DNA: TGTGCCAGCAGTTTCCGGGAGGGGGCTGACACTGAAGCTTTCTTT
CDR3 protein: CASSFREGADTEAFF

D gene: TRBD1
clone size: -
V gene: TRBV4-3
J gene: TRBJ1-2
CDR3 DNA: TGCGCCAGCAGCCAAGACAGGGGGCGCTTTAATGGCTACACCTTC
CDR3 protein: CASSQDRGRFNGYTF

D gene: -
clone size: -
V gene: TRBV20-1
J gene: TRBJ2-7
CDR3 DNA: TGCAGTGTGGAGGACAGAGCAAGCTCCTACGAGCAGTACTTC
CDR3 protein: CSVEDRASSYEQYF

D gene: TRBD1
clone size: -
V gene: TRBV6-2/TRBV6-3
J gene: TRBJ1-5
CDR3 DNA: TGTGCCAGCGGGAGCGGACAGGTCAATCAGCCCCAGCATTTT
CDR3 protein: CASGSGQVNQPQHF

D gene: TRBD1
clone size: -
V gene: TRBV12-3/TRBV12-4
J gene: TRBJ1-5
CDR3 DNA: TGTGCCAGCAGTCGCGGGTCAGGGGGTCGGCAGCCCCAGCATTTT
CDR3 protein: CASSRGSGGRQPQHF

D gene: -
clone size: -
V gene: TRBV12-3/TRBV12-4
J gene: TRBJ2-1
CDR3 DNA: TGTGCCAGCAGTTTAGCGAGGAGAGAGACCCAGTTCTTC
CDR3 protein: CASSLARRETQFF

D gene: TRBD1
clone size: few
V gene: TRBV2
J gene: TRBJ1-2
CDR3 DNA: TGTGCCAGCGGCGGACAGGGGAGTCCATTCTATGGCTACACCTTC
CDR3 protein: CASGGQGSPFYGYTF

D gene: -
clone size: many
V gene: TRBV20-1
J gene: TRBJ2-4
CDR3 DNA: TGCAGTGCTAGTCTACCCAAAAACATTCAGTACTTC
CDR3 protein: CSASLPKNIQYF

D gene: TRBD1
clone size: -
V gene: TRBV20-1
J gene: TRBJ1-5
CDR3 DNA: TGCAGTGCTAGTAAGGGGGCGATGCAGCCCCAGCATTTT
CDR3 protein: CSASKGAMQPQHF